The 10 T cell receptor beta chains listed next were all sequenced from one sample in a study of pediatric ulcerative colitis. Clones were sequenced by immunoSEQ multiplex PCR, and TCRdb holds only the in-frame ones, with some missing. The table has 8,500 to 13,000 clones, 65% to 90% seen once. During colonoscopy, one to two rectal pinch biopsies were collected. The sample was gut tissue. These receptors all come from a girl aged 10-17 years who was a control in a study of pediatric ulcerative colitis.

The chain is built from TRBV11-2 and TRBJ1-5; maybe TRBD1 (6 bases). CDR3 length: 15 amino acids. Germline CDR1 is SGHAT and CDR2 is FQNNGV. The V end was cut by 5 bases, the J end by 1 base, with 12 bases between. The CDR3 nucleotides are TGTGCCAGCAGCACGTCAGGGGAGAGCAATCAGCCCCAGCATTTT. Residues: CASSTSGESNQPQHF.

This chain uses TRBV7-2 with TRBJ2-1; TRBD2 agrees at 9 bases. Germline-derived CDR1 and CDR2 are SGHTA and FQGNSA. J gave up 0 bases and V 5 bases, and 8 bases lay outside the gene matches. The CDR3 has 17 amino acids. CDR3 nucleotide sequence: TGTGCCAGCAGCCCCCGGGTTAGCGGGAGCTCCTACAATGAGCAGTTCTTC. Residues: CASSPRVSGSSYNEQFF.

This chain uses TRBV28 with TRBJ1-2; 10 positions match TRBD1. Germline V CDR1 and CDR2: MDHEN, SYDVKM. Germline trimming cut 5 bases from V and 3 bases from J; bases unmatched to any gene: 6. The CDR3 consists of 15 residues. The CDR3 DNA reads as TGTGCCAGCAGTACGAGGACAGGGGGGGACTATGGCTACACCTTC. Residues: CASSTRTGGDYGYTF.

The CDR3 sequence: CASSESGSNYGYTF. The CDR3 nucleotides are TGTGCCAGCAGTGAATCTGGCAGCAACTATGGCTACACCTTC. The genes are TRBV25-1 and TRBJ1-2; D not certain. The length of the CDR3 is 14 residues. The V end was cut by 1 base, the J end by 2 bases, with 8 bases between. Germline lookup yields CDR1 MGHDK and CDR2 SYGVNS.

CDR3 amino acids: CASSPPGSVVYGYTF. In DNA form, the CDR3 reads TGTGCCAGCTCACCACCAGGGAGTGTCGTCTATGGCTACACCTTC. The genes are TRBV18 and TRBJ1-2; D call uncertain. CDR3 length: 15 amino acids. V was cut by 0 bases and J by 4 bases, with 12 bases left in between. Germline-derived CDR1 and CDR2 are KGHSH and LQKENI. The full variable domain, in which reference TRBV18 and TRBJ1-2 provide the parts outside the CDR3, is NAGVMQNPRHLVRRRGQEARLRCSPMKGHSHVYWYRQLPEEGLKFMVYLQKENIIDESGMPKERFSAEFPKEGPSILRIQQVVRGDSAAYFCASSPPGSVVYGYTFGSGTRLTVV.

This clone occurred a few times. The chain uses TRBV2 and TRBJ2-2, with 7 bases that match TRBD2. The CDR3 sequence is 16 residues long. Germline lookup yields CDR1 SNHLY and CDR2 FYNNEI. With 6 bases clipped from V and 4 bases from J, the junction kept 11 bases outside the gene matches. The CDR3 is CASSAVSGLGTGELFF. CDR3 in DNA: TGTGCCAGCAGCGCAGTTAGCGGGCTCGGCACCGGGGAGCTGTTTTTT.

The chain carries TRBV19 and TRBJ2-7, with a weak D call TRBD1 (5 bases). The CDR3 sequence is 14 residues long. Germline V gene data show CDR1 as LNHDA and CDR2 as SQIVND (reference sequence). V lost 2 bases, J lost 2 bases, and 10 bases lay in between. In DNA form, the CDR3 reads TGTGCCAGTAGTATATACGCAGGGCCCTACGAGCAGTACTTC. Translation: CASSIYAGPYEQYF.

This chain links TRBV18 with TRBJ2-1; 12 bases align to TRBD2. The CDR3 has 16 amino acids. After removal of 5 bases from V and 6 bases from J, the junction contained 8 bases not matched to a gene. The germline CDR1 and CDR2 sequences are KGHSH and LQKENI. The CDR3 region is CASSAQTSGRVNEQFF. CDR3 nucleotide sequence: TGTGCCAGCTCAGCCCAGACTAGCGGGAGAGTCAATGAGCAGTTCTTC.

This chain joins TRBV6-1 and TRBJ2-5, with 7 bases matching TRBD2. From germline, CDR1 is MNHNS and CDR2 SASEGT. CDR3 size: 13 residues. Germline trimming cut 9 bases from V and 3 bases from J; bases unmatched to any gene: 7. CDR3 region: CASTWGGEETQYF. The CDR3 bases are TGTGCCAGTACGTGGGGGGGTGAAGAGACCCAGTACTTC.

CDR3 coding DNA: TGTGCCTGGAGCAAAGGGCAGATCTACACCTTC. Translating it yields CAWSKGQIYTF. V is TRBV30 and J is TRBJ1-2; no clear D. The CDR3 covers 11 residues. The germline V gene encodes CDR1 GTSNPN and CDR2 SVGIG (reference sequence). Trimming took 3 bases from V and 10 from J, leaving 12 bases between them.